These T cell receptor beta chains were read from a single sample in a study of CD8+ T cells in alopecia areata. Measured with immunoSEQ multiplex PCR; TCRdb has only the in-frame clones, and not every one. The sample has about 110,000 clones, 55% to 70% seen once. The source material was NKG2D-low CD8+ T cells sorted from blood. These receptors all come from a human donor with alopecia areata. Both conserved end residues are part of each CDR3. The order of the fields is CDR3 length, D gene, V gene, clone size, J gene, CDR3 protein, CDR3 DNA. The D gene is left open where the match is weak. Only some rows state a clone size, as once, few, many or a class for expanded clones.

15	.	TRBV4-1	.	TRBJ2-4	CASSQTGSGMSIQYF	TGCGCCAGCAGCCAAACAGGTAGCGGCATGAGCATTCAGTACTTC
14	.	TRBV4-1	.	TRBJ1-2	CASSHTDGLDGYTF	TGCGCCAGCAGCCACACAGACGGTCTAGACGGCTACACCTTC
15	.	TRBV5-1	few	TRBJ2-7	CASTSSGAPSYEQYF	TGCGCCAGCACCTCCTCCGGGGCGCCTTCCTACGAGCAGTACTTC
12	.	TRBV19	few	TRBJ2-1	CASGQPYNEQFF	TGTGCAAGCGGGCAGCCCTACAATGAGCAGTTCTTC
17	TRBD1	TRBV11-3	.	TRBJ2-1	CASSLRGTGASYNEQFF	TGTGCCAGCAGCCTCCGAGGGACAGGGGCTTCCTACAATGAGCAGTTCTTC
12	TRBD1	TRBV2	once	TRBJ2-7	CASTGQHYEQYF	TGTGCCAGCACGGGACAGCACTACGAGCAGTACTTC
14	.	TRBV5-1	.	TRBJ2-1	CASMVGRTYNEQFF	TGCGCCAGCATGGTGGGGCGGACCTACAATGAGCAGTTCTTC
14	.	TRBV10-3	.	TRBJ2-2	CAIRTGYDTGELFF	TGTGCCATCAGAACAGGGTATGACACCGGGGAGCTGTTTTTT
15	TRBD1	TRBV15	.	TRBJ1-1	CATSIPTGGNTEAFF	TGTGCCACCAGCATACCGACAGGGGGGAACACTGAAGCTTTCTTT
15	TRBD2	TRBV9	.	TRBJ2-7	CASSAGSGSAYEQYF	TGTGCCAGCAGCGCAGGGAGCGGGAGTGCGTACGAGCAGTACTTC
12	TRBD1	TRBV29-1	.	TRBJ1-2	CSVEGPGGGYTF	TGCAGCGTTGAAGGGCCAGGGGGCGGCTACACCTTC
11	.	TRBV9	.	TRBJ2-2	CASSVSGELFF	TGTGCCAGCAGCGTAAGCGGGGAGCTGTTTTTT
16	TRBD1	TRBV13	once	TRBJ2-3	CASSSGQGHSEDTQYF	TGTGCCAGCAGCTCCGGACAGGGGCATTCGGAAGATACGCAGTATTTT
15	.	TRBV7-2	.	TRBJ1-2	CASSLGPGGAQGYTF	TGTGCCAGCAGCTTAGGCCCTGGGGGGGCACAAGGCTACACCTTC
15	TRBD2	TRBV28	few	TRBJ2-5	CASSLGLAAQETQYF	TGTGCCAGCAGTTTAGGACTAGCGGCCCAAGAGACCCAGTACTTC
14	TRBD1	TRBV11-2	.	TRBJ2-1	CASSFGDSSNEQFF	TGTGCCAGCAGCTTTGGGGACAGTAGCAATGAGCAGTTCTTC
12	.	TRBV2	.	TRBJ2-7	CASMGGRNEQYF	TGTGCCAGCATGGGGGGCAGGAACGAGCAGTACTTC
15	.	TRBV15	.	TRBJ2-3	CATSSRQGGADTQYF	TGTGCCACCAGCAGCCGTCAGGGAGGTGCAGATACGCAGTATTTT
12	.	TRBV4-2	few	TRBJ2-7	CASSQGRYEQYF	TGTGCCAGCAGCCAAGGCCGCTACGAGCAGTACTTC
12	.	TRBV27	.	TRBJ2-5	CASSRGGETQYF	TGTGCCAGCAGTCGGGGTGGGGAGACCCAGTACTTC
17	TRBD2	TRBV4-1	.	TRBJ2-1	CASSQETSGSSYNEQFF	TGCGCCAGCAGCCAAGAAACTAGCGGGAGTTCCTACAATGAGCAGTTCTTC
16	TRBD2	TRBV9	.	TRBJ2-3	CASSVASGLRADTQYF	TGTGCCAGCAGCGTAGCTAGCGGACTTCGGGCAGATACGCAGTATTTT
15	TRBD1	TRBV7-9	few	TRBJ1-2	CASSSRGGQDGGYTF	TGTGCCAGCAGCTCGCGGGGTGGACAGGATGGTGGCTACACCTTC
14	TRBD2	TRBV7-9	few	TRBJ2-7	CASSPAGLAVEQYF	TGTGCCAGCAGCCCAGCGGGACTAGCTGTTGAGCAGTACTTC
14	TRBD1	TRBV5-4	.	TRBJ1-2	CASSLGQGDYGYTF	TGTGCCAGCAGCTTGGGACAGGGAGACTATGGCTACACCTTC
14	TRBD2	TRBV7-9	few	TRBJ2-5	CASSFGGSSETQYF	TGTGCCAGCAGCTTTGGCGGGAGTTCGGAGACCCAGTACTTC
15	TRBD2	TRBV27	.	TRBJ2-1	CASSLYTSGGNEQFF	TGTGCCAGCAGTTTATATACTAGCGGAGGGAATGAGCAGTTCTTC
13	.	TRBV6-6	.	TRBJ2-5	CASTAFDQETQYF	TGTGCCAGCACCGCCTTTGATCAAGAGACCCAGTACTTC
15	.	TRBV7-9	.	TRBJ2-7	CASSPTSENAYEQYF	TGTGCCAGCAGCCCCACTTCCGAGAACGCCTACGAGCAGTACTTC
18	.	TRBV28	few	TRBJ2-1	CASSLSGSGGAPYNEQFF	TGTGCCAGCAGTTTATCTGGCAGCGGTGGAGCCCCATACAATGAGCAGTTCTTC
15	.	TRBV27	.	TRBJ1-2	CASSQKTGSPYGYTF	TGTGCCAGCAGTCAAAAAACAGGAAGCCCCTATGGCTACACCTTC
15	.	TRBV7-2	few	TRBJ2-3	CASSLTGGGTDTQYF	TGTGCCAGCAGCTTAACAGGAGGGGGCACAGATACGCAGTATTTT
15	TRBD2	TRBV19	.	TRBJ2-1	CASSISGRSYNEQFF	TGTGCCAGTAGTATCAGCGGGAGGTCCTACAATGAGCAGTTCTTC
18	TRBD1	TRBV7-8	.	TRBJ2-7	CASSLASRVQGAPYEQYF	TGTGCCAGCAGCTTAGCCAGCCGCGTACAGGGGGCACCATACGAGCAGTACTTC
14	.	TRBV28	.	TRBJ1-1	CASSFGGEGTEAFF	TGTGCCAGCAGTTTCGGGGGTGAGGGGACTGAAGCTTTCTTT
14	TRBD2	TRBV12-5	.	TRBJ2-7	CASGPTGLASSQYF	TGTGCTAGTGGACCCACGGGACTAGCGTCTTCGCAGTACTTC
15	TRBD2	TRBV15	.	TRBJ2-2	CATREGGANTGELFF	TGTGCCACCAGGGAGGGAGGGGCGAACACCGGGGAGCTGTTTTTT
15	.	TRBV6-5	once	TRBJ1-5	CASKRQPYSNQPQHF	TGTGCCAGCAAGCGGCAGCCCTATAGCAATCAGCCCCAGCATTTT
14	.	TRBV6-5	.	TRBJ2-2	CASSQDWGTGELFF	TGTGCCAGCAGCCAGGATTGGGGCACCGGGGAGCTGTTTTTT
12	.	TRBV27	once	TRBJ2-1	CASSGDSNEQFF	TGTGCCAGCAGTGGAGACAGCAATGAGCAGTTCTTC
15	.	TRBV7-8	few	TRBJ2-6	CASSGRRSGANVLTF	TGTGCCAGCAGCGGGCGTCGATCTGGGGCCAACGTCCTGACTTTC
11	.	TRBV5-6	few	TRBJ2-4	CASSLAGREYF	TGTGCCAGCAGCTTGGCGGGAAGGGAGTACTTC
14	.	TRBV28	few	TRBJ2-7	CASLSLRRAYEQYF	TGTGCCAGCTTATCCCTGCGGAGAGCCTACGAGCAGTACTTC
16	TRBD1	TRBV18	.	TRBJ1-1	CASSPRGQAMNTEAFF	TGTGCCAGCTCACCACGGGGACAGGCCATGAACACTGAAGCTTTCTTT
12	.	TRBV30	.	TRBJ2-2	CAWSVYTGELFF	TGTGCCTGGAGTGTATACACCGGGGAGCTGTTTTTT
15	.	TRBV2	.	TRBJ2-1	CASSVFQTLNNEQFF	TGTGCCAGCAGTGTTTTCCAGACTCTTAACAATGAGCAGTTCTTC
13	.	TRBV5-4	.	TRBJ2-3	CASSLTPTDTQYF	TGTGCCAGCAGCTTGACTCCCACAGATACGCAGTATTTT